Presented here are 25 T cell receptor beta chains from one specimen sequenced in a study of T cell responses to AZD1222 COVID-19 vaccine. Repertoires were generated with immunoSEQ multiplex PCR, while TCRdb's copy carries only in-frame clones and drops some. The sample consists of approximately 270,000 clones, approximately 94% of them appearing once. The specimen was peripheral blood, collected 28 days after the second AZD1222 dose. These receptors were collected from an adult who received the AZD1222 COVID-19 vaccine.

The chain uses TRBV3-1 (or the pseudogene TRBV3-2) and TRBJ2-2; D perhaps matches TRBD2 (7 bases). The CDR3 loop spans 17 amino acids. Germline loops: CDR1 LGHDT, CDR2 YNNKEL (reference sequence). V was trimmed by 0 bases and J by 4 bases, leaving 15 bases between them. The CDR3 region is CASSQEGGGTPTGELFF. Written as DNA, the CDR3 is TGTGCCAGCAGCCAAGAAGGGGGGGGCACCCCCACCGGGGAGCTGTTTTTT.

The chain employs TRBV18 and TRBJ2-7, with unresolved D. The CDR3 spans 13 residues. Per the germline V gene, CDR1 is KGHSH and CDR2 is LQKENI. With 2 bases removed from V and 4 bases from J, the gap between germline ends came to 9 bases. The CDR3 DNA follows: TGTGCCAGCTCACCAGGGGTAGAGTACGAGCAGTACTTC. Amino acid sequence: CASSPGVEYEQYF. Full variable domain (missing parts from reference TRBV18 and TRBJ2-7): NAGVMQNPRHLVRRRGQEARLRCSPMKGHSHVYWYRQLPEEGLKFMVYLQKENIIDESGMPKERFSAEFPKEGPSILRIQQVVRGDSAAYFCASSPGVEYEQYFGPGTRLTVT.

V and J are TRBV4-1 and TRBJ2-2; no clear D. Trimming removed 4 bases at V and 7 bases at J, with 7 bases between. The germline V gene encodes CDR1 MGHRA and CDR2 YSYEKL. The CDR3 runs to 12 residues. The CDR3 region is CASSPPGGELFF. The CDR3 DNA sequence: TGCGCCAGCAGCCCCCCGGGCGGGGAGCTGTTTTTT.

The chain uses TRBV19 and TRBJ2-3, with TRBD2 matching 16 bases. V gave up 4 bases and J gave up 2 bases; unmatched junction bases: 12. The CDR3 runs 20 residues. Germline-derived CDR1 and CDR2 are LNHDA and SQIVND (reference sequence). The CDR3 DNA reads TGTGCCAGTAGTACGGGACCGGGACTAGCGGGAGGGTACTACACAGATACGCAGTATTTT. Amino acid sequence: CASSTGPGLAGGYYTDTQYF.

This chain links TRBV15 with TRBJ2-7; 7 bases are a match to TRBD2. This CDR3 spans 16 amino acids. The germline CDR1 and CDR2 sequences are LNHNV and YYDKDF (reference sequence). After removal of 4 bases from V and 3 bases from J, the junction contained 12 bases not matched to a gene. The CDR3 region is CATSTGGEGVGYEQYF. Here the CDR3 DNA reads TGTGCCACCAGCACCGGCGGGGAGGGAGTGGGCTACGAGCAGTACTTC.

The V and J genes are TRBV7-2 and TRBJ1-2, with D perhaps matching TRBD1 (6 bases). CDR1 is SGHTA, CDR2 FQGNSA, per germline. V was clipped by 5 bases and J by 3 bases, with 19 bases between them. The CDR3 contains 16 residues. CDR3 nucleotides: TGTGCCAGCAGCGCTATAATGGGGGGCGCGGACTATGGCTACACCTTC. Translating gives CASSAIMGGADYGYTF.

The V and J genes are TRBV28 and TRBJ1-1; D gene uncertain. CDR1 MDHEN and CDR2 SYDVKM come from the germline V gene. The CDR3 length is 13 residues. V lost 5 bases and J lost 8, with 15 bases in between. In nucleotides, the CDR3 is TGTGCCAGCAGTCCCTTAATAGTGGGGGAAGCTTTCTTT. Translating it yields CASSPLIVGEAFF.

This rearrangement joins TRBV7-9 to TRBJ1-4; 8 nucleotides agree with TRBD1. V dropped 5 bases and J dropped 4; count of bases not matched to a gene: 9. Germline V CDR1 and CDR2: SEHNR, FQNEAQ (reference sequence). The CDR3 spans 16 residues. The CDR3 sequence: CASSHGKGQVNEKLFF. The CDR3 DNA reads TGTGCCAGCAGCCACGGGAAGGGACAGGTTAATGAAAAACTGTTTTTT.

The CDR3 is CASSFPRGGLAGPRDEQFF. The CDR3 nucleotides read TGTGCCAGCAGTTTCCCCAGGGGGGGACTAGCGGGACCACGGGATGAGCAGTTCTTC. The rearrangement uses TRBV28 and TRBJ2-1, with TRBD2 matching 13 bases. Trimming at V came to 3 bases and at J to 8 bases, leaving 16 bases not matched to a gene. Germline V gene data show CDR1 as MDHEN and CDR2 as SYDVKM. This CDR3 is 19 amino acids long.

The chain recombines TRBV7-2 with TRBJ1-1, with TRBD1 as a possible D gene (6 bases). V was cut by 5 bases and J by 2 bases, with 12 bases left in between. CDR1 SGHTA and CDR2 FQGNSA come from the germline V gene. There are 14 residues in the CDR3. Written as DNA, the CDR3 is TGTGCCAGCAGCCCGGGACACCTAAACACTGAAGCTTTCTTT. Amino acid sequence: CASSPGHLNTEAFF.

The CDR3 here is CASSATGGRTQHF. The DNA of the CDR3 is TGCGCCAGCAGCGCAACAGGGGGCAGGACCCAGCATTTT. This chain links TRBV5-1 with TRBJ1-5, with TRBD1 identical over 9 bases. J lost 11 bases, V lost 4 bases, and 7 bases had no gene match. Germline V gene data show CDR1 as SGHRS and CDR2 as YFSETQ. There are 13 residues in the CDR3.

The chain joins TRBV29-1 to TRBJ2-1; 14 bases fit TRBD2. The V segment lost 7 bases and the J segment 7 bases; nucleotides outside the gene matches: 9. The CDR3 runs to 15 residues. CDR1 SQVTM and CDR2 ANQGSEA come from the germline V gene. CDR3 region: CSAGTSGSPGNEQFF. The CDR3 DNA follows: TGCAGCGCAGGGACTAGCGGGAGCCCCGGAAATGAGCAGTTCTTC.

This clone was detected once. The gene calls are TRBV7-2 and TRBJ2-7, with TRBD2 matching over 8 bases. In germline, CDR1 is SGHTA, CDR2 FQGNSA. CDR3 length: 16 residues. The V gene end was trimmed by 1 base and the J gene end by 0 bases; junction bases not matched to a gene: 5. CDR3 amino acids: CASSLVTSGFSYEQYF. The CDR3 nucleotides read TGTGCCAGCAGCTTAGTAACTAGCGGCTTCTCCTACGAGCAGTACTTC. The complete variable domain, with remaining parts taken from reference TRBV7-2 and TRBJ2-7, reads GAGVSQSPSNKVTEKGKDVELRCDPISGHTALYWYRQSLGQGLEFLIYFQGNSAPDKSGLPSDRFSAERTGGSVSTLTIQRTQQEDSAVYLCASSLVTSGFSYEQYFGPGTRLTVT.

The chain carries TRBV30 and TRBJ2-5; a possible D gene is TRBD1 (5 bases). The CDR3 spans 16 residues. V was cut by 3 bases and J by 2 bases, with 19 bases left in between. Looked up from germline, CDR1 is GTSNPN and CDR2 is SVGIG (reference sequence). This CDR3 reads CAWSAPNPGYQETQYF. CDR3 bases: TGTGCCTGGAGCGCCCCAAACCCAGGGTATCAAGAGACCCAGTACTTC.

V usage is TRBV7-6 and J usage is TRBJ2-1; no reliable D call. The CDR3 is made up of 16 amino acids. V lost 3 bases, J lost 7 bases, and 19 bases lay in between. Germline values: CDR1 SGHVS, CDR2 FNYEAQ. The CDR3 DNA reads as TGTGCCAGCAGCTTCCATACGGCCACCCCCGCGAATGAGCAGTTCTTC. As protein: CASSFHTATPANEQFF. Using reference TRBV7-6 and TRBJ2-1 for the parts outside the CDR3, the full variable domain is GAGVSQSPRYKVTKRGQDVALRCDPISGHVSLYWYRQALGQGPEFLTYFNYEAQQDKSGLPNDRFSAERPEGSISTLTIQRTEQRDSAMYRCASSFHTATPANEQFFGPGTRLTVL.

This clone has just one count. This chain connects TRBV15 to TRBJ2-2; D gene ambiguous. Trimming took 5 bases from V and 0 from J, leaving 10 bases between them. Germline V lookup: CDR1 LNHNV, CDR2 YYDKDF (reference sequence). This CDR3 is built from 15 residues. CDR3 bases: TGTGCCACCAGCCGACGGGCTGCGAACACCGGGGAGCTGTTTTTT. This translates into CATSRRAANTGELFF.

The rearrangement links TRBV18 to TRBJ2-3; tentatively, D is TRBD1 or TRBD2 (5 bases each). V was clipped by 0 bases and J by 8 bases, with 9 bases between them. Germline CDR1 is KGHSH and CDR2 is LQKENI. This CDR3 is built from 13 residues. The DNA of the CDR3 is TGTGCCAGCTCACCACCCGGGGACGGTACGCAGTATTTT. Translation gives CASSPPGDGTQYF.

The V call is TRBV28, the J call TRBJ2-7, with a weak D call TRBD1 (6 bases). The CDR3 contains 12 residues. The germline gives CDR1 MDHEN, CDR2 SYDVKM. V shed 6 bases and J shed 12 bases, with 18 bases lying between them. CDR3 nucleotide sequence: TGTGCCAGCAGCCTGAGGCGTCGGACAGCGTACTTC. This gives the protein CASSLRRRTAYF.

Comment on this clone: The same CDR3 can be traced to other DNA sequences in this sample. V is TRBV5-1 and J is TRBJ1-2; 7 bases are shared with TRBD1. The CDR3 contains 13 residues. The junction had 4 bases not matched to a gene; V was cut back by 3 bases and J by 5 bases. Germline lookup yields CDR1 SGHRS and CDR2 YFSETQ. For the CDR3, the DNA is TGCGCCAGCAGCTCGGACAGGAGATATGGCTACACCTTC. Protein sequence: CASSSDRRYGYTF. Looking up the rest from reference TRBV5-1 and TRBJ1-2 gives the full variable domain: KAGVTQTPRYLIKTRGQQVTLSCSPISGHRSVSWYQQTPGQGLQFLFEYFSETQRNKGNFPGRFSGRQFSNSRSEMNVSTLELGDSALYLCASSSDRRYGYTFGSGTRLTVV.

The V call is TRBV5-1, the J call TRBJ2-1; weak D call: TRBD1 (6 bases). The CDR3 extends over 13 amino acids. Trimming left V 7 bases short and J 5 bases short, with 13 bases between. Per germline, CDR1 SGHRS and CDR2 YFSETQ. CDR3 nucleotide sequence: TGCGCCAGCCGCCAGGACAGTAACAATGAGCAGTTCTTC. Its translation: CASRQDSNNEQFF.

The genes are TRBV9 and TRBJ2-2; the match to TRBD2 covers 9 bases. The J segment lost 5 bases and the V segment lost 2 bases, leaving 4 bases of the junction unmatched. The CDR3 spans 15 residues. Per germline, CDR1 SGDLS and CDR2 YYNGEE. The CDR3 reads CASSVAGGQTGELFF. As DNA, the CDR3 is TGTGCCAGCAGCGTTGCGGGAGGGCAGACCGGGGAGCTGTTTTTT.

V is TRBV6-2 or TRBV6-3 and J is TRBJ2-7; D is possibly TRBD1 or TRBD2 (5 bases each). Germline V gene data show CDR1 as MNHEY and CDR2 as SVGEGT. The CDR3 covers 16 residues. V lost 5 bases and J lost 4, with 21 bases in between. The CDR3 sequence: CASSPPSSLGVYEQYF. The CDR3 DNA reads as TGTGCCAGCAGTCCCCCGTCTAGTTTGGGGGTTTACGAGCAGTACTTC.

About this clone itself: At one end the junction does not follow the germline gene, possibly because of a read error. J is TRBJ2-3 and V is TRBV7-7; D unresolved. This CDR3 comprises 13 residues. Looked up from germline, CDR1 is SSHAT and CDR2 is FNYEAQ (reference sequence). This chain's CDR3 is CASSLAGRDTQYF. CDR3 DNA sequence: TGTGCTAGCAGCTTAGCCGGAAGAGATACGCAGTATTTT.

The genes are TRBV7-9 and TRBJ2-1; a possible D gene is TRBD2 (5 bases). CDR1 and CDR2 from the germline V gene are SEHNR and FQNEAQ (reference sequence). The V gene lost 7 bases and the J gene lost 7 bases, with 14 bases spanning the gap. The CDR3 consists of 13 residues. CDR3 residues: CASNRGPGNEQFF. For the CDR3, the DNA is TGTGCCAGCAATCGCGGGCCTGGGAATGAGCAGTTCTTC.

The genes are TRBV21-1 and TRBJ1-6. TRBV21-1 is tagged as a pseudogene. The CDR3 has 13 amino acids. The CDR3 protein is CASMPVRGSPLHF. The CDR3 DNA follows: TGTGCCAGCATGCCCGTACGGGGTTCACCCCTCCACTTT.